A single sample gave rise to the 22 T cell receptor beta chains below, sequenced in a study of OX40 agonist ivuxolimab in advanced cancers. The repertoire was sequenced with immunoSEQ multiplex PCR; TCRdb's copy has only in-frame clones and lacks some. In the table there are roughly 68,000 clones, around 84% of which are singletons. The source material was CD4+ or CD8+ T cells sorted from blood, sampled in a trial of the OX40 agonist ivuxolimab. Every receptor here comes from an adult with an advanced solid tumor such as melanoma, head and neck, liver or kidney cancer.

This chain links TRBV28 with TRBJ2-3; no clear D gene. Germline CDR1 reads MDHEN; CDR2 reads SYDVKM. CDR3 size: 13 residues. V dropped 1 base and J dropped 2 bases, with 4 bases sitting between them. CDR3 in DNA: TGTGCCAGCAGTTTATTGTCCACAGATACGCAGTATTTT. This encodes CASSLLSTDTQYF.

This clone was recorded only once. The V call is TRBV29-1, the J call TRBJ2-2, with D possibly matching TRBD1 (5 bases). The CDR3 consists of 14 residues. Germline V gene sequence: CDR1 SQVTM, CDR2 ANQGSEA. The germline V and J ends were trimmed by 1 base and 5 bases, with 11 bases remaining between them. Written as DNA, the CDR3 is TGCAGCGTTGAAGGGCAGGGAAGGACCGGGGAGCTGTTTTTT. Translating gives CSVEGQGRTGELFF.

The V gene is TRBV28, the J gene TRBJ1-5; D not resolved. Per the germline V gene, CDR1 is MDHEN and CDR2 is SYDVKM. V was clipped by 6 bases and J by 1 base, with 7 bases between them. This CDR3 contains 13 residues. DNA for the CDR3: TGTGCCAGCAGGAACTGGAGCAATCAGCCCCAGCATTTT. Its translation: CASRNWSNQPQHF.

The chain carries TRBV10-1 and TRBJ1-1; D not certain. CDR1 and CDR2 from the germline V gene are WNHNN and SYGVQD (reference sequence). V was trimmed by 0 bases and J by 6 bases, leaving 14 bases between them. There are 15 residues in the CDR3. This CDR3 is CASSESPDGTSEAFF. The CDR3, as DNA: TGCGCCAGCAGTGAGTCTCCGGACGGAACATCTGAAGCTTTCTTT.

The CDR3 here is CASSEHQGPYTF. The CDR3 bases are TGTGCCAGCAGTGAACATCAGGGCCCCTACACCTTC. The chain recombines TRBV2 with TRBJ1-2; D perhaps matches TRBD1 (5 bases). V was cut by 2 bases and J by 10 bases, with 11 bases left in between. CDR1 and CDR2 (germline): SNHLY, FYNNEI. This CDR3 spans 12 amino acids.

The J gene is TRBJ1-2, the V gene TRBV5-4; no definite D call. Deletions cut 0 bases from V and 1 base from J, with 4 bases between. In germline, CDR1 is SGHNT, CDR2 YYREEE (reference sequence). This CDR3 comprises 13 residues. The CDR3 nucleotides are TGTGCCAGCAGCTTGGCCTTTAACTATGGCTACACCTTC. It specifies CASSLAFNYGYTF.

The V gene is TRBV5-4, the J gene TRBJ2-3, with 7 bases matching TRBD2. Germline V gene data show CDR1 as SGHNT and CDR2 as YYREEE (reference sequence). The CDR3 loop spans 15 amino acids. Trimming cost V 4 bases and J 2 bases; bases outside gene matches: 7. The CDR3 bases are TGTGCCAGCAGCCACTCGGGACTAAACACAGATACGCAGTATTTT. Amino acid sequence: CASSHSGLNTDTQYF.

CDR3 loop: CASSLDAPGRETQYF. The CDR3 nucleotides read TGTGCCAGCAGCTTAGATGCCCCGGGTCGGGAGACCCAGTACTTC. The chain couples TRBV11-2 to TRBJ2-5; no clear D. Germline V gene sequence: CDR1 SGHAT, CDR2 FQNNGV. V was clipped by 0 bases and J by 5 bases, with 13 bases between them. This CDR3 region has 15 residues.

The V call is TRBV19, the J call TRBJ1-3; D is ambiguous. Trimming removed 5 bases from V and 0 bases from J, with 14 bases in between. The length of the CDR3 is 16 residues. Germline CDR1 is LNHDA and CDR2 is SQIVND (reference sequence). CDR3 sequence (DNA): TGTGCCAGTAGTCTCACCGTTCACTCCTCTGGAAACACCATATATTTT. Amino acids: CASSLTVHSSGNTIYF.

V usage is TRBV5-4 and J usage is TRBJ2-1, with D uncertain. This CDR3 spans 16 amino acids. The germline V gene encodes CDR1 SGHNT and CDR2 YYREEE (reference sequence). V was clipped by 0 bases and J by 0 bases, with 10 bases between them. The CDR3 is CASSLEVETSYNEQFF. In nucleotides, the CDR3 is TGTGCCAGCAGCTTGGAGGTGGAGACCTCCTACAATGAGCAGTTCTTC.

V usage is TRBV30 and J usage is TRBJ2-3; no definite D call. Germline-derived CDR1 and CDR2 are GTSNPN and SVGIG (reference sequence). Deletions cut 1 base from V and 7 bases from J, with 9 bases between. The CDR3 sequence is 12 residues long. The CDR3 DNA is TGTGCCTGGAGTGCCTACAGTTATACGCAGTATTTT. Translated: CAWSAYSYTQYF. The full variable domain, its missing parts supplied by reference TRBV30 and TRBJ2-3, is SQTIHQWPATLVQPVGSPLSLECTVEGTSNPNLYWYRQAAGRGLQLLFYSVGIGQISSEVPQNLSASRPQDRQFILSSKKLLLSDSGFYLCAWSAYSYTQYFGPGTRLTVL.

About this clone: Other DNA sequences within the sample encode an identical CDR3. The chain uses TRBV7-2 and TRBJ1-4; 7 bases align to TRBD1. The V and J ends lost 5 bases and 3 bases, in that order; junction bases with no gene match: 6. CDR3 size: 15 residues. The germline V gene has CDR1 SGHTA and CDR2 FQGNSA. The CDR3 region is CASSLRTGSNEKLFF. The CDR3 DNA sequence: TGTGCCAGCAGCCTACGGACAGGATCTAATGAAAAACTGTTTTTT.

The chain joins TRBV12-5 to TRBJ2-5, with D possibly TRBD2 on 5 matching bases. The germline CDR1 and CDR2 sequences are LGHNT and FRNRAP. V lost 1 base, J lost 7 bases, and 10 bases lay in between. The CDR3 runs 13 residues. The CDR3 region has the DNA TGTGCTAGTGGTTTGGACTTAGGAGGGACCCAGTACTTC. It specifies CASGLDLGGTQYF.

Only a few counts were recorded for this clone. CDR3 protein: CASSPWDPAGGPIYEQYF. The DNA of the CDR3 is TGTGCCAGCAGCCCCTGGGACCCAGCGGGAGGCCCAATCTACGAGCAGTACTTC. V is TRBV9 and J is TRBJ2-7; 9 positions match TRBD2. The junction had 17 bases not matched to a gene; V was cut back by 4 bases and J by 3 bases. There are 18 residues in the CDR3. CDR1 SGDLS and CDR2 YYNGEE come from the germline V gene.

This chain connects TRBV5-1 to TRBJ2-5; 9 bases map to TRBD1. Near its end, the DNA agrees better with TRBJ2-7, so the J call may be wrong. This CDR3 region has 14 residues. Germline V gene lookup returns CDR1 SGHRS and CDR2 YFSETQ. The CDR3 protein is CASSDGTGSYEQYF. The CDR3 nucleotides read TGCGCCAGCAGCGACGGGACAGGGTCCTACGAGCAGTACTTC.

This clone is a singleton in its sample. The chain links TRBV9 to TRBJ2-1; D may be TRBD1 or TRBD2 (6 bases each). The V end lost 3 bases, the J end lost 9 bases, and 16 bases lay between the germline ends. Germline CDR1 SGDLS, CDR2 YYNGEE. The CDR3 has 14 amino acids. In DNA form, the CDR3 reads TGTGCCAGCAGCGGGGGGCAGGGAGGCGGTGAGCAGTTCTTC. It is translated as CASSGGQGGGEQFF.

CDR3 sequence reads: CASSPRGHRGETQYF. The CDR3 DNA sequence: TGTGCCAGCAGTCCACGGGGCCACAGAGGGGAGACCCAGTACTTC. This chain uses TRBV27 with TRBJ2-5; the D call may be TRBD1 or TRBD2 (5 bases each). Trimming shortened V by 5 bases and J by 5 bases, and 18 bases separated the two germline ends. CDR1 and CDR2 from the germline V gene are MNHEY and SMNVEV (reference sequence). The CDR3 length is 15 residues.

This sequence joins TRBV6-5 and TRBJ1-4, with D perhaps TRBD1 (5 bases). Trimming took 0 bases from V and 7 from J, leaving 12 bases between them. CDR3 length: 15 residues. From germline, CDR1 is MNHEY and CDR2 SVGAGI. The CDR3 DNA reads as TGTGCCAGCAGTTACTCCGGCAGGGTGGGTGAAAAACTGTTTTTT. Translated, it gives CASSYSGRVGEKLFF.

The chain carries TRBV7-2 and TRBJ2-1; 10 positions agree with TRBD2. V shed 8 bases, J shed 4 bases, and the junction held 5 bases outside the gene matches. The CDR3 contains 14 residues. Germline CDR1 and CDR2: SGHTA and FQGNSA. This CDR3 is CASPSSGSYNEQFF. The CDR3 coding sequence is TGTGCCAGCCCCTCTAGCGGGAGTTACAATGAGCAGTTCTTC.

The J gene is TRBJ2-7, the V gene TRBV5-6; TRBD2 matches 10 bases. The V segment lost 0 bases and the J segment 4 bases; nucleotides outside the gene matches: 7. Germline V gives CDR1 SGHDT, CDR2 YYEEEE. This CDR3 is 16 amino acids long. CDR3: CASSLVGLAGEYEQYF. DNA of the CDR3: TGTGCCAGCAGCTTGGTAGGGCTAGCGGGAGAATACGAGCAGTACTTC. Combining the CDR3 with reference TRBV5-6 and TRBJ2-7 gives the whole variable domain DAGVTQSPTHLIKTRGQQVTLRCSPKSGHDTVSWYQQALGQGPQFIFQYYEEEERQRGNFPDRFSGHQFPNYSSELNVNALLLGDSALYLCASSLVGLAGEYEQYFGPGTRLTVT.

V and J are TRBV15 and TRBJ2-1, with a tentative D call TRBD2 (5 bases). This CDR3 spans 15 amino acids. V shed 0 bases and J shed 5 bases, with 11 bases lying between them. Germline V lookup: CDR1 LNHNV, CDR2 YYDKDF (reference sequence). Here the CDR3 reads CATSREASFHNEQFF. CDR3 in DNA: TGTGCCACCAGCAGAGAGGCTAGCTTCCACAATGAGCAGTTCTTC.

V is TRBV5-1 and J is TRBJ2-5; 12 bases agree with TRBD2. This CDR3 spans 15 amino acids. The V segment lost 3 bases and the J segment 6 bases; nucleotides outside the gene matches: 6. The V gene's germline CDR1 is SGHRS and CDR2 YFSETQ. The CDR3 DNA follows: TGCGCCAGCAGCTCCATGACTAGCGGGAGCAAGACCCAGTACTTC. Protein: CASSSMTSGSKTQYF.